This TCR beta chain was profiled in a study of T cell responses to AZD1222 COVID-19 vaccine. Assay: immunoSEQ multiplex PCR; the TCRdb copy retains only in-frame clones and omits some. The table lists 75,000 to 100,000 clones, over 85% of them singletons. The CDR3 consists of 14 residues. Deletions cut 2 bases from V and 4 bases from J, with 10 bases between. The germline V gene has CDR1 LGHDT and CDR2 YNNKEL (reference sequence). The V call is TRBV3-1 (or the pseudogene TRBV3-2), the J call TRBJ2-3; possibly TRBD1 for D (5 bases). This specimen consisted of peripheral blood, obtained on day 0 of AZD1222 vaccination. This clonotype was obtained from an adult in good health. The CDR3 bases are TGTGCCAGCAGCCAAAGGGGAAAGGCAGATACGCAGTATTTT. Protein: CASSQRGKADTQYF.